Listed here are 8 T cell receptor beta chains from one sample, sequenced in a study of T-cell memory formation after mild COVID-19. MiXCR, applied by TCRdb to the 5' RACE reads, yields one record per CDR3 protein. The sample shows about 340,000 distinct CDR3 sequences, roughly 15% of them seen only once. Material for sequencing was PBMCs or a T cell subset sorted from them (not recorded which). These TCRs come from a man aged 18 to 29 who had mild COVID-19 (a few samples of this study predate the infection). Cell type and time point are not known.

In this sample, this clonotype turned up a few times. The chain is built from TRBV4-1 and TRBJ2-5; 9 bases align to TRBD1. Trimming at V came to 4 bases and at J to 4 bases, leaving 4 bases not matched to a gene. This CDR3 comprises 14 residues. Germline CDR1 is MGHRA and CDR2 is YSYEKL. The CDR3: CASSRGQGRETQYF. The CDR3 DNA reads as TGCGCCAGCAGCCGGGGACAGGGACGAGAGACCCAGTACTTC.

This clonotype has a handful of counts. The chain employs TRBV20-1 and TRBJ2-1; 10 bases fit TRBD2. CDR3 size: 15 residues. CDR1 is DFQATT, CDR2 SNEGSKA, per germline (reference sequence). Trimming at V came to 0 bases and at J to 4 bases, leaving 3 bases not matched to a gene. The CDR3 coding sequence is TGCAGTGCTAGAGAGAATAGCGGGGGGTACAATGAGCAGTTCTTC. This gives the protein CSARENSGGYNEQFF.

This clonotype was counted only a few times. The V and J genes are TRBV12-3 or TRBV12-4 and TRBJ2-5, with D perhaps TRBD1 (5 bases). This CDR3 is 15 amino acids long. V shed 3 bases and J shed 1 base, with 12 bases lying between them. The CDR3 loop is CASSLLDTFQETQYF. DNA of the CDR3: TGTGCCAGCAGTTTGTTGGACACCTTCCAAGAGACCCAGTACTTC.

This clonotype has just one count. This sequence joins TRBV6-2 or TRBV6-3 and TRBJ2-7, with 7 positions matching TRBD2. This CDR3 is built from 13 residues. Germline CDR1 reads MNHEY; CDR2 reads SVGEGT. V shed 8 bases and J 3 bases; nucleotides not matched to a gene: 7. CDR3 loop: CASAWGGFYEQYV. The CDR3 DNA follows: TGTGCCAGCGCCTGGGGGGGATTCTACGAGCAGTACGTC.

This clonotype was recorded a few times. The chain combines TRBV29-1 with TRBJ2-1, with TRBD2 as a possible D gene (6 bases). Trimming stripped 0 bases from V and 3 bases from J, with 12 bases between. There are 15 residues in the CDR3. The germline gives CDR1 SQVTM, CDR2 ANQGSEA. CDR3 DNA: TGCAGCGTTGAAGACCCTGCGGGGATCTACAATGAGCAGTTCTTC. Amino acids: CSVEDPAGIYNEQFF.

This clonotype has only a few counts. The chain joins TRBV9 to TRBJ2-7, with a possible D match to TRBD1 (8 bases). CDR1 and CDR2 (germline): SGDLS, YYNGEE. CDR3 length equals 20 residues. Between the trimmed V and J ends, which lost 4 bases and 1 base, there was a span of 30 bases. DNA for the CDR3: TGTGCCAGCAGCCCCTGGGGAGGGGGACAGGACATACAAGCGTCCTACGAGCAGTACTTC. This encodes CASSPWGGGQDIQASYEQYF.

This clonotype was counted between two and nine times. The rearrangement joins TRBV7-9 to TRBJ2-1; perhaps TRBD2 as D (5 bases). The CDR3 covers 15 residues. Germline lookup yields CDR1 SEHNR and CDR2 FQNEAQ (reference sequence). V shed 0 bases and J shed 2 bases, with 8 bases lying between them. The DNA for the CDR3 is TGTGCCAGCAGCTTAGCCCGACTAACCTACAATGAGCAGTTCTTC. It codes for CASSLARLTYNEQFF.

V and J are TRBV4-1 and TRBJ1-2; 7 nucleotides match TRBD1. The germline gives CDR1 MGHRA, CDR2 YSYEKL. The CDR3 has 15 amino acids. V shed 4 bases and J 3 bases; nucleotides not matched to a gene: 8. CDR3: CASSPVGRGDYGYTF. The CDR3 coding sequence is TGCGCCAGCAGCCCTGTCGGCAGGGGGGACTATGGCTACACCTTC.